This T cell receptor beta chain was observed in a study of T-cell memory formation after mild COVID-19. Deletions cut 1 base from V and 2 bases from J, with 11 bases between. The CDR3 extends over 15 amino acids. Germline V gene lookup returns CDR1 SGHAT and CDR2 FQNNGV. The table lists this clonotype with a few counts. One entry per CDR3 protein results from TCRdb running MiXCR on the 5' RACE reads. The table shows roughly 620,000 distinct CDR3 sequences, with 15% to 20% occurring only once. The specimen was PBMCs or a T cell subset sorted from them (not recorded which). This chain links TRBV11-2 with TRBJ1-1; D might be TRBD1 (5 bases). This clonotype originated in an adult woman who had mild COVID-19 (a few samples of this study predate the infection). Cell type and time point are not known. The DNA for the CDR3 is TGTGCCAGCAGCTTAGGTCACGGGGCAAACACTGAAGCTTTCTTT. Translation: CASSLGHGANTEAFF.